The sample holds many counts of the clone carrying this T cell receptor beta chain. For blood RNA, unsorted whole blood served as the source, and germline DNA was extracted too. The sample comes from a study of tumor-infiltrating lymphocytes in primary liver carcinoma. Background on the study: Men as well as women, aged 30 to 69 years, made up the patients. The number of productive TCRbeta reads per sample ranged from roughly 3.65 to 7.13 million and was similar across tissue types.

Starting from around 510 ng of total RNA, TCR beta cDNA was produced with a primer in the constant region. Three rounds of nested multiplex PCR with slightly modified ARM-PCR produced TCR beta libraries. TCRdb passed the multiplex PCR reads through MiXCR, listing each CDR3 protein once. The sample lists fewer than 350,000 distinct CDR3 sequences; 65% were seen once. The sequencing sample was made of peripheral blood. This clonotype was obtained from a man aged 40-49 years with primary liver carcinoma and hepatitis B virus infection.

DNA for the CDR3: TGTGCCAGCAGCCAAGAAAAACAGGGTTGGCAGCCCCAGCATTTT. This translates into CASSQEKQGWQPQHF. This rearrangement joins TRBV6-1 to TRBJ1-5, with a weak D call TRBD1 (6 bases). The CDR3 is 15 residues long. V gave up 6 bases and J gave up 7 bases, with 19 bases separating them. Looked up from germline, CDR1 is MNHNS and CDR2 is SASEGT.